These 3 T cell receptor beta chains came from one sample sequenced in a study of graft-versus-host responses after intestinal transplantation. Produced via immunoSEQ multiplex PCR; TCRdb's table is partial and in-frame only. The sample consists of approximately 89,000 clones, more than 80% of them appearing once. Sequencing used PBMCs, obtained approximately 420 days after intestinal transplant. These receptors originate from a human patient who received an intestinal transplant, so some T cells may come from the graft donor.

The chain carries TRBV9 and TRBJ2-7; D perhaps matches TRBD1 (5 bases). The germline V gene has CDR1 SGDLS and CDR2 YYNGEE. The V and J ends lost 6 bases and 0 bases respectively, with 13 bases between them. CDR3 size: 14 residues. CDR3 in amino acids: CASKETADSYEQYF. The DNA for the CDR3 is TGTGCCAGCAAGGAGACAGCTGACTCCTACGAGCAGTACTTC.

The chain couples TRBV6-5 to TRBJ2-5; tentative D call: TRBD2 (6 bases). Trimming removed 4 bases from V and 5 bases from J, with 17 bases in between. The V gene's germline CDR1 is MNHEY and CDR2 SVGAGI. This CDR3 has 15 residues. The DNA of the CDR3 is TGTGCCAGCAGTTTTCTGTCCGGGGGTTGGGAGACCCAGTACTTC. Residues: CASSFLSGGWETQYF.

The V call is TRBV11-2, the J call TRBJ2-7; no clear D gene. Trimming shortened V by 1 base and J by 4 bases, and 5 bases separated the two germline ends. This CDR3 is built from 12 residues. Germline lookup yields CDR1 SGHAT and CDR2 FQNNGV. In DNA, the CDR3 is TGTGCCAGCAGCTTAGTGGGTTACGAGCAGTACTTC. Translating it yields CASSLVGYEQYF. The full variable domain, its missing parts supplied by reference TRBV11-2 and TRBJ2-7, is EAGVAQSPRYKIIEKRQSVAFWCNPISGHATLYWYQQILGQGPKLLIQFQNNGVVDDSQLPKDRFSAERLKGVDSTLKIQPAKLEDSAVYLCASSLVGYEQYFGPGTRLTVT.